One TCR beta chain is described in this entry. V dropped 5 bases and J dropped 4 bases, with 11 bases sitting between them. The CDR3 is 13 residues long. Per germline, CDR1 SGHAT and CDR2 FQNNGV. Profiled with immunoSEQ multiplex PCR; TCRdb holds only in-frame clones, not every one. The table shows some 2.3 million clones, with just over 90% occurring only once. The data are from a study of shared clonotypes between healthy human individuals. All donors were Caucasian adults living in Nashville, Tennessee. The sequenced sample consisted of naive CD4+ T cells from PBMCs. Subset: CD45RA+ positively selected. The genes are TRBV11-2 and TRBJ2-5, with D uncertain. This sequence originates from a young man in good health. Some clones in this sample may be carry-over from other donors' samples. CDR3 sequence: CASSRDGRETQYF. CDR3 DNA sequence: TGTGCCAGCAGCCGTGACGGAAGAGAGACCCAGTACTTC.